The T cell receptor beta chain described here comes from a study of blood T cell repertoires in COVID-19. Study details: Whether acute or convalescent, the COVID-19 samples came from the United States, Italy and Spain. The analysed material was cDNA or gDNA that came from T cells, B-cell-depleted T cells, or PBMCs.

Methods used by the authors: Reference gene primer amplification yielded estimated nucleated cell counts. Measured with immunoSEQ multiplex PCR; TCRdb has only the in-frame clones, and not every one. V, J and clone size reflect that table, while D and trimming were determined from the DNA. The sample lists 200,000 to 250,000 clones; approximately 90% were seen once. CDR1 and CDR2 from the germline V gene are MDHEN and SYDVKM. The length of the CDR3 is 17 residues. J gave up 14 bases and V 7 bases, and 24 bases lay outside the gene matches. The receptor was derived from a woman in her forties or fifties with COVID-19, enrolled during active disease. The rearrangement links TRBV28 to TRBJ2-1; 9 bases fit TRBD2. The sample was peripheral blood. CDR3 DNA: TGTGCCAGCAAAACAATCTCCACCGGGACTAGCAGCCCTCGGGAGTTCTTC. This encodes CASKTISTGTSSPREFF.